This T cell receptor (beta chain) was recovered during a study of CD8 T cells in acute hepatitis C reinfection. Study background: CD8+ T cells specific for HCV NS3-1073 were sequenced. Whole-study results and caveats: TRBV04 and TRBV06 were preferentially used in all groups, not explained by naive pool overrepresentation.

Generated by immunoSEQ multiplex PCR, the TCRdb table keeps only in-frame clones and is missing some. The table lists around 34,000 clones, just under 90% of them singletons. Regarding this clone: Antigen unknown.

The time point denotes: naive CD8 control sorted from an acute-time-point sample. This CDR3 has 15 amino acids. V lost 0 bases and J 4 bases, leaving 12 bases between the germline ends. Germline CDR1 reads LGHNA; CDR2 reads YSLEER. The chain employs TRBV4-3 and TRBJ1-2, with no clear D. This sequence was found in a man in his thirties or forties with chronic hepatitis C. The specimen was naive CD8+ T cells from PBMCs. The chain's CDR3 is CASSQERTNSYGYTF. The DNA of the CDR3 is TGCGCCAGCAGCCAAGAGCGCACGAACTCCTATGGCTACACCTTC.